Presented here are 11 T cell receptor beta chains from one specimen sequenced in a study of CD8 T cells in Susac syndrome. The authors reverse transcribed roughly 0.5 to 1 ug RNA with random hexamers. In TCRdb, the immunoSEQ multiplex PCR reads were re-called with MiXCR into one record per CDR3 protein. Of 400,000 or so distinct CDR3 sequences in the sample, more than 80% were seen once. Sequencing was carried out using CD8+ T cells from PBMCs. These receptors all stem from a human donor with multiple sclerosis.

The J gene is TRBJ2-7, the V gene TRBV6-1; D is tentatively TRBD1 or TRBD2 (5 bases each). This CDR3 spans 14 amino acids. The germline gives CDR1 MNHNS, CDR2 SASEGT. The V and J ends lost 6 bases and 3 bases respectively, with 15 bases between them. The CDR3 bases are TGTGCCAGCAGGAATCCGGGACCGGACTACGAGCAGTACTTC. Its protein product is CASRNPGPDYEQYF.

This sequence joins TRBV4-1 and TRBJ1-6; 8 positions agree with TRBD1. Losses at the gene ends were 4 bases for V and 10 bases for J; bases not matched to a gene: 9. This CDR3 has 15 residues. Looked up from germline, CDR1 is MGHRA and CDR2 is YSYEKL. CDR3 residues: CASSLQGQGGSPLHF. The CDR3 DNA sequence: TGCGCCAGCAGCCTCCAAGGACAGGGAGGCTCACCCCTCCACTTT.

The chain couples TRBV7-8 to TRBJ2-7, with 8 bases lining up with TRBD1. Trimming cost V 4 bases and J 4 bases; bases outside gene matches: 6. This CDR3 has 14 residues. CDR1 is SGHVS and CDR2 is FQNEAQ in the germline V gene. DNA of the CDR3: TGTGCCAGCAGCTGGACAGGGCGTTTATACGAGCAGTACTTC. Amino acids: CASSWTGRLYEQYF.

The CDR3 nucleotides read TGTGCCAGCAGTTTCCCGGACAGAGCCTACGAGCAGTACTTC. The encoded protein is CASSFPDRAYEQYF. This chain uses TRBV28 with TRBJ2-7; tentative D call: TRBD1 (6 bases). The V end was cut by 3 bases, the J end by 2 bases, with 11 bases between. Germline V lookup: CDR1 MDHEN, CDR2 SYDVKM. This CDR3 is 14 amino acids long.

Only a few counts were recorded for this clonotype. The CDR3, as DNA: TGTGCCAGCAGCTTAGGCAGGAGCTCCTACGAGCAGTACTTC. Translation gives CASSLGRSSYEQYF. The J gene is TRBJ2-7, the V gene TRBV13; D is undetermined. Trimming pared 0 bases from V and 0 bases from J, leaving 6 bases between. The CDR3 contains 14 residues. Germline lookup yields CDR1 PRHDT and CDR2 FYEKMQ (reference sequence).

The table lists this clonotype with a count of one. The genes are TRBV6-5 and TRBJ2-7; no reliable D call. The V gene lost 0 bases and the J gene lost 1 base, with 16 bases spanning the gap. Germline V gene sequence: CDR1 MNHEY, CDR2 SVGAGI. This CDR3 has 17 amino acids. In nucleotides, the CDR3 is TGTGCCAGCAGTTACTCTCCCAGCCCCGGCCCGTCCTACGAGCAGTACTTC. Translation gives CASSYSPSPGPSYEQYF.

The V and J genes are TRBV10-3 and TRBJ2-7; D is unresolved. There are 12 residues in the CDR3. The germline CDR1 and CDR2 sequences are ENHRY and SYGVKD. V was cut by 9 bases and J by 3 bases, with 12 bases left in between. CDR3 sequence reads: CAIGGSSYEQYF. For the CDR3, the DNA is TGTGCCATAGGCGGCAGTAGCTACGAGCAGTACTTC.

The chain couples TRBV27 to TRBJ2-5, with D possibly being TRBD2 (5 bases). Trimming removed 2 bases from V and 1 base from J, with 11 bases in between. This CDR3 spans 15 amino acids. CDR1 and CDR2 from the germline V gene are MNHEY and SMNVEV (reference sequence). DNA of the CDR3: TGTGCCAGCAGTTTAAACGGGATTGGCCAAGAGACCCAGTACTTC. This translates into CASSLNGIGQETQYF.

The V gene is TRBV29-1, the J gene TRBJ2-7; D possibly uses TRBD1 or TRBD2 (5 bases each). V was trimmed by 6 bases and J by 0 bases, leaving 18 bases between them. The length of the CDR3 is 15 residues. The V gene's germline CDR1 is SQVTM and CDR2 ANQGSEA. DNA for the CDR3: TGCAGCGTGGGGGTGAGGGCAGTAAGCTCCTACGAGCAGTACTTC. Translating gives CSVGVRAVSSYEQYF.

The chain links TRBV29-1 to TRBJ2-5; either TRBD1 or TRBD2 may fit D (5 bases each). The CDR3 is 14 amino acids. The V and J ends lost 5 bases and 9 bases respectively, with 22 bases between them. The germline gives CDR1 SQVTM, CDR2 ANQGSEA. The CDR3 is CSVLPPGPLEAQYF. As DNA, the CDR3 is TGCAGCGTTTTACCCCCGGGGCCCCTGGAGGCCCAGTACTTC.

V gene TRBV27 combines with J gene TRBJ2-1; 11 bases map to TRBD1. The trim removed 4 bases at V and 4 bases at J, leaving 3 bases unmatched. CDR1 is MNHEY and CDR2 is SMNVEV in the germline V gene (reference sequence). The CDR3 extends over 15 amino acids. The CDR3 spells CASSSGTGGYNEQFF. CDR3 in DNA: TGTGCCAGCAGTTCCGGGACAGGGGGATACAATGAGCAGTTCTTC.